This is a list of T cell receptor beta chains from one sample in a study of cytomegalovirus exposure and HLA in healthy donors. Clones were read by immunoSEQ multiplex PCR, and TCRdb kept only the in-frame ones, dropping some. The sample has tens of thousands of clones, less than 85% seen once. Sequenced material: PBMCs. Receptors were obtained from a male donor in good health and CMV-seronegative. The CDR3 runs from the conserved cysteine through the conserved F or W. A D gene is named only where the DNA matches it firmly. The listing skips clone size in some rows; elsewhere it reads once, few, many or a size class.

NA,TRBV2,TRBJ2-6,NA,CASSELRVAGANVLTF,TGTGCCAGCAGTGAACTCAGGGTGGCTGGGGCCAACGTCCTGACTTTC
NA,TRBV7-7,TRBJ1-1,NA,CASSLSGNTEAFF,TGTGCCAGCAGCTTGTCGGGTAACACTGAAGCTTTCTTT
TRBD2,TRBV7-9,TRBJ2-5,once,CASSPVGGSRETQYF,TGTGCCAGCAGCCCGGTGGGGGGGTCGCGAGAGACCCAGTACTTC
NA,TRBV25-1,TRBJ1-1,NA,CASNTQGRSTEAFF,TGTGCCAGCAATACACAGGGTCGTAGCACTGAAGCTTTCTTT
NA,TRBV6-5,TRBJ2-5,NA,CASARTVGRETQYF,TGTGCCAGCGCGAGGACTGTGGGTCGAGAGACCCAGTACTTC
NA,TRBV7-2,TRBJ2-2,few,CASSVSGATGELFF,TGTGCCAGCAGCGTCTCAGGCGCCACCGGGGAGCTGTTTTTT
TRBD2,TRBV5-1,TRBJ2-3,NA,CASSLGLAYTDTQYF,TGCGCCAGCAGCTTGGGACTAGCTTACACAGATACGCAGTATTTT
TRBD1,TRBV28,TRBJ2-7,once,CASSLDRGNEQYF,TGTGCCAGCAGCTTAGACAGGGGCAACGAGCAGTACTTC
TRBD1,TRBV27,TRBJ1-2,few,CASSLSFGTGGFNGYTF,TGTGCCAGCAGTTTATCGTTCGGGACAGGGGGCTTTAATGGCTACACCTTC
TRBD1,TRBV5-4,TRBJ1-3,NA,CASSTGGSLSGNTIYF,TGTGCCAGCAGCACAGGGGGAAGCCTTTCTGGAAACACCATATATTTT
TRBD1,TRBV4-2,TRBJ2-1,NA,CASRSLDRDNNEQFF,TGTGCCAGCAGGTCTTTGGACAGGGACAACAATGAGCAGTTCTTC
TRBD2,TRBV19,TRBJ2-1,NA,CASSILAGEYNEQFF,TGTGCCAGTAGTATCCTAGCGGGAGAGTACAATGAGCAGTTCTTC
TRBD1,TRBV2,TRBJ1-1,NA,CASSLRDRGGFF,TGTGCCAGCAGTCTCCGGGACAGGGGAGGTTTCTTT
NA,TRBV29-1,TRBJ1-2,NA,CSVEVGQGSGYPF,NA
TRBD2,TRBV27,TRBJ2-5,NA,CASSPLGGGETQYF,TGTGCCAGCAGTCCCTTGGGGGGGGGAGAGACCCAGTACTTC
TRBD2,TRBV5-4,TRBJ2-1,NA,CASSLGTSGVFNEQFF,TGTGCCAGCAGCTTGGGGACTAGCGGGGTGTTTAATGAGCAGTTCTTC
TRBD1,TRBV6-5,TRBJ1-2,NA,CASSRTGANYGYPF,TGTGCCAGCAGTCGGACAGGAGCTAACTATGGCTACCCCTTC
TRBD2,TRBV4-1,TRBJ2-5,once,CASSQVPGGRGAQETQYF,TGCGCCAGCAGCCAAGTCCCGGGGGGGCGGGGGGCCCAAGAGACCCAGTACTTC
TRBD1,TRBV11-2,TRBJ1-1,NA,CASSPNLRGQKAYF,TGTGCCAGCAGCCCAAATCTTAGGGGACAGAAGGCTTACTTT
NA,TRBV13,TRBJ1-2,NA,CASSLGKGSRWGYPF,TGTGCCAGCAGCTTAGGCAAAGGATCCCGATGGGGCTACCCCTTC
TRBD1,TRBV7-9,TRBJ1-4,NA,CASSVLLGQDEKLFF,TGTGCCAGCAGCGTTTTATTGGGACAGGATGAAAAACTGTTTTTT
NA,TRBV11-2,TRBJ1-2,NA,CASSFDSNYGYTF,TGTGCCAGCAGCTTTGACAGTAACTATGGCTACACCTTC
NA,TRBV29-1,TRBJ2-5,few,CSVERSGARAQYF,TGCAGCGTTGAACGTTCCGGCGCCAGGGCCCAGTACTTC
NA,TRBV4-2,TRBJ2-2,NA,CASSQDIRAGELFF,TGTGCCAGCAGCCAAGATATACGGGCCGGGGAGCTGTTTTTT
NA,TRBV19,TRBJ1-2,NA,CASSRQGNSGSYTF,TGTGCCAGTAGTCGTCAGGGTAATTCGGGTAGCTACACCTTC
TRBD2,TRBV28,TRBJ2-5,NA,CASRKGLGVQETQYF,TGTGCCAGCAGGAAAGGACTAGGGGTCCAAGAGACCCAGTACTTC
TRBD2,TRBV7-8,TRBJ2-1,NA,CASSSLGGGNEQFF,TGTGCCAGCAGCTCCCTCGGCGGGGGCAATGAGCAGTTCTTC